This TCR beta chain derives from a study of T cells in tuberculosis. The CDR3 has 16 amino acids. Germline-derived CDR1 and CDR2 are PRHDT and FYEKMQ (reference sequence). Between the trimmed V and J ends, which lost 2 bases and 0 bases, there was a span of 11 bases. Time point: new active TB diagnosis, blood taken before or within 7 days of starting treatment. Libraries were prepared by immunoSEQ multiplex PCR; TCRdb keeps only in-frame clonotypes and omits some of them. The sample has tens of thousands of clones; about 84% are singletons. The V and J genes are TRBV13 and TRBJ1-3; D gene unclear. The TCR was taken from an adult with tuberculosis. This sample comprised PBMCs, obtained at tuberculosis diagnosis. Here the CDR3 DNA reads TGTGCCAGCAGCTTACGGGGTCGTTTCTCTGGAAACACCATATATTTT. Protein: CASSLRGRFSGNTIYF. The variable domain in full, completed from reference TRBV13 and TRBJ1-3, reads AAGVIQSPRHLIKEKRETATLKCYPIPRHDTVYWYQQGPGQDPQFLISFYEKMQSDKGSIPDRFSAQQFSDYHSELNMSSLELGDSALYFCASSLRGRFSGNTIYFGEGSWLTVV.